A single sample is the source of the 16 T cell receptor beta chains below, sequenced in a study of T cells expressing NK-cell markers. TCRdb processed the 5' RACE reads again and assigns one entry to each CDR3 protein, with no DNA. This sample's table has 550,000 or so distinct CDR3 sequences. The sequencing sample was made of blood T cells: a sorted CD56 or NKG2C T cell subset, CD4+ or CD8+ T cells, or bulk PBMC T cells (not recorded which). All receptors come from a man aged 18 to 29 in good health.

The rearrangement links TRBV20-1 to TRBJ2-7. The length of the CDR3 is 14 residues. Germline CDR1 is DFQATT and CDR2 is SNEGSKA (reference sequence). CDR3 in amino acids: CSASGLANSYEQYF.

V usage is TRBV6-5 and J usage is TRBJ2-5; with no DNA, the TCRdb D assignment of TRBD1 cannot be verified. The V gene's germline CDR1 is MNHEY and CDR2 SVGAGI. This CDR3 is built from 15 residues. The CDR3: CASSQPGQGQETQYF.

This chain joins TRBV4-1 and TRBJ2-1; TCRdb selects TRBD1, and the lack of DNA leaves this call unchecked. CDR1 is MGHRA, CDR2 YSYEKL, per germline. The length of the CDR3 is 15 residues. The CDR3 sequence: CASSQDGQGIDEQFF.

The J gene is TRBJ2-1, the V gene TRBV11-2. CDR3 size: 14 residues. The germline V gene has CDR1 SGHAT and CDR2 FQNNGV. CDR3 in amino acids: CASSLEPAAGARFF.

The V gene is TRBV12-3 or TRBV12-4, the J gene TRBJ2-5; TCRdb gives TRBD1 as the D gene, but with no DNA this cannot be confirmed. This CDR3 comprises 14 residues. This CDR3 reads CASSHGTGGETQYF.

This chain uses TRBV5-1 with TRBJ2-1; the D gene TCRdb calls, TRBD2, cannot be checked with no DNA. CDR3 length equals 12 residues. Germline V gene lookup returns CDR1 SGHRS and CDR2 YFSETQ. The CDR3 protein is CASSWRGDEQFF.

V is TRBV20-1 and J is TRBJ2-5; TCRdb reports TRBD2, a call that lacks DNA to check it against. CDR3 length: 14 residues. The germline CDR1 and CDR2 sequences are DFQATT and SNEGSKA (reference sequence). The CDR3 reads CSARGGTSWETQYF.

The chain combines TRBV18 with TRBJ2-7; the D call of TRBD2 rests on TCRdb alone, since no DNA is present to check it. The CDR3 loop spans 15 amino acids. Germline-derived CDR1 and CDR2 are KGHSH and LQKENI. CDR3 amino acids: CASSPGAVNTYEQYF.

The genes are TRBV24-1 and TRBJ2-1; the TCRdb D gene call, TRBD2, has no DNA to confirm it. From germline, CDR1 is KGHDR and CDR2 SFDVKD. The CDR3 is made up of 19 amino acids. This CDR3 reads CATSASGTSGRFAYNEQFF.

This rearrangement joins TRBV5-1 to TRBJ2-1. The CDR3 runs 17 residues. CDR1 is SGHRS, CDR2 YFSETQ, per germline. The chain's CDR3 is CASSLVGGVETLHEQFF.

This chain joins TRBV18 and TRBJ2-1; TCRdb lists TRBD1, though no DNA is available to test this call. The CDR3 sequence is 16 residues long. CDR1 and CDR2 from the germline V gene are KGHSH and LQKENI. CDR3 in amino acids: CASSPLRDSSYNEQFF. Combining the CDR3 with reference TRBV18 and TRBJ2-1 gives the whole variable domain NAGVMQNPRHLVRRRGQEARLRCSPMKGHSHVYWYRQLPEEGLKFMVYLQKENIIDESGMPKERFSAEFPKEGPSILRIQQVVRGDSAAYFCASSPLRDSSYNEQFFGPGTRLTVL.

CDR3: CASSQDIGTGVYGYTF. This sequence joins TRBV4-1 and TRBJ1-2. The germline V gene encodes CDR1 MGHRA and CDR2 YSYEKL. The CDR3 length is 16 residues.

CDR3 loop: CASLEQGANTIYF. This chain links TRBV12-3 or TRBV12-4 with TRBJ1-3; absent DNA, TCRdb's TRBD1 call cannot be checked. This CDR3 has 13 amino acids.

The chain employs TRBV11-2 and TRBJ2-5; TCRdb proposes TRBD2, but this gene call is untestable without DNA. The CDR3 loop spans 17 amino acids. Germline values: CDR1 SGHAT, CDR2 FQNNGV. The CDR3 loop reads CASSLDHQGRARETQYF.

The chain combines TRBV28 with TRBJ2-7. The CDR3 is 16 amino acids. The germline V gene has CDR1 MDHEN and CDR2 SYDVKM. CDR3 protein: CASSFLLRLSSYEQYF. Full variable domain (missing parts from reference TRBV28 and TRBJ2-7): DVKVTQSSRYLVKRTGEKVFLECVQDMDHENMFWYRQDPGLGLRLIYFSYDVKMKEKGDIPEGYSVSREKKERFSLILESASTNQTSMYLCASSFLLRLSSYEQYFGPGTRLTVT.

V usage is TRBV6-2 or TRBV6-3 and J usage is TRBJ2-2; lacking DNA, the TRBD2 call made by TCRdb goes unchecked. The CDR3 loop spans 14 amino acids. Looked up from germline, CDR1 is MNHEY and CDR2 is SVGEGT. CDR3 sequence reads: CASRAGWGTGELFF.